This T cell receptor beta chain derives from a study of beta chain features in type 1 diabetes. General observations from the study: A pattern of fewer insertions and more deletions at VDJ junctions was seen in type 1 diabetes patients.

The whole isolated RNA underwent reverse transcription, so sequencing captured expressed TCRB transcripts. TCRdb keeps only in-frame clones here, not all; method: immunoSEQ multiplex PCR. The sample has approximately 150,000 clones, roughly 9% seen once. On average, the one heparinised blood draw given by each donor was about 116 mL. Sorting based on CD45RO/CCR7/CD25/CD127/CD95/CD27 separated CD4+ naive, central memory, regulatory and stem cell-like memory cells. This clone has more than one count but fewer than ten. The antigen remains undetermined. This CDR3 is built from 16 residues. Germline values: CDR1 SGHAT, CDR2 FQNNGV. V lost 0 bases to trimming and J lost 8 bases, with 19 bases between them.

Source material: central memory CD4+ T cells from blood. The chain links TRBV11-2 to TRBJ1-1; D might be TRBD1 (6 bases). This TCR was recovered from a young woman in good health. As DNA, the CDR3 is TGTGCCAGCAGCTTAGATCAGGCAGGGGCCGCGTTCGAAGCTTTCTTT. Amino acids: CASSLDQAGAAFEAFF.